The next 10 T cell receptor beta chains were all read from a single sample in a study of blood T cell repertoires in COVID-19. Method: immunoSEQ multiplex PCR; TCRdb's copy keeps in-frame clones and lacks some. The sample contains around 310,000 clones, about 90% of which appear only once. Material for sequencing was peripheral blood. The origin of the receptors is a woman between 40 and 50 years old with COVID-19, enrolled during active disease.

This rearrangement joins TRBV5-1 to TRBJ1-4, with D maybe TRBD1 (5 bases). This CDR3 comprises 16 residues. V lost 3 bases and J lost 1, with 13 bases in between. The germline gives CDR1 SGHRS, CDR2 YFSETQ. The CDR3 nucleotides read TGCGCCAGCAGCTATAACAGGCACTTAACTAATGAAAAACTGTTTTTT. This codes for CASSYNRHLTNEKLFF. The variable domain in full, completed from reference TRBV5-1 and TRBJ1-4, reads KAGVTQTPRYLIKTRGQQVTLSCSPISGHRSVSWYQQTPGQGLQFLFEYFSETQRNKGNFPGRFSGRQFSNSRSEMNVSTLELGDSALYLCASSYNRHLTNEKLFFGSGTQLSVL.

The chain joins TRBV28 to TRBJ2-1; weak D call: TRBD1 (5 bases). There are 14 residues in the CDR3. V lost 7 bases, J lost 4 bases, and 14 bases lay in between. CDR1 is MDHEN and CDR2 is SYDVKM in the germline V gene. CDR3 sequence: CASTGREFYNEQFF. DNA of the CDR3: TGTGCCAGCACGGGCAGGGAATTTTACAATGAGCAGTTCTTC.

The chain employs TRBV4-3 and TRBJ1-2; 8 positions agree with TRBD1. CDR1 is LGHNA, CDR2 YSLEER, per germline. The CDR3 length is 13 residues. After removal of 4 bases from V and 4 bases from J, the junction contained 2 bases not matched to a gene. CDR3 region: CASSPDRGYGYTF. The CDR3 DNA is TGCGCCAGCAGCCCAGACAGGGGCTATGGCTACACCTTC.

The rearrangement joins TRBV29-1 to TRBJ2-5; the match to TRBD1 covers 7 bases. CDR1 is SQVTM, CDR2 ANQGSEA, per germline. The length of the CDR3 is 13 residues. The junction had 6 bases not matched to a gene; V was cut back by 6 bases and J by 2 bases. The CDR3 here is CSVGTVDQETQYF. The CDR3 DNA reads TGCAGCGTCGGGACAGTAGATCAAGAGACCCAGTACTTC.

CDR3 DNA sequence: TGTGCCAGCAGCTTAAATACAGGGGGCCTCACTGAAGCTTTCTTT. Translating it yields CASSLNTGGLTEAFF. The rearrangement joins TRBV11-2 to TRBJ1-1; 9 bases agree with TRBD1. The CDR3 runs 15 residues. With 2 bases clipped from V and 4 bases from J, the junction kept 5 bases outside the gene matches. Per the germline V gene, CDR1 is SGHAT and CDR2 is FQNNGV.

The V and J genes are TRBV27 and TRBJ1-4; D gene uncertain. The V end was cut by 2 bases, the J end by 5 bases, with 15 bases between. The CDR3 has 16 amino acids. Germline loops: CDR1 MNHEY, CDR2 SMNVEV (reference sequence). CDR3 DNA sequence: TGTGCCAGCAGTTTAAGGCCCGGCGGCCAAAATGAAAAACTGTTTTTT. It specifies CASSLRPGGQNEKLFF.

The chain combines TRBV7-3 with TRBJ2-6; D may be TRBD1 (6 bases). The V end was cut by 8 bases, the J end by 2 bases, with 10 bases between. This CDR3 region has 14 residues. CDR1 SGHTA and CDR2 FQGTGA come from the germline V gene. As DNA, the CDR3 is TGTGCCAGCGGGGCAGGGGCTGGGGCCAACGTCCTGACTTTC. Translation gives CASGAGAGANVLTF.

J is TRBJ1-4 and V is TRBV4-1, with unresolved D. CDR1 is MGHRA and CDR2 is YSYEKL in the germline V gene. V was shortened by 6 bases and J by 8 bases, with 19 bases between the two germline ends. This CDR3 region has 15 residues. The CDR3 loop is CASRLGPGRGEKLFF. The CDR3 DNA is TGCGCCAGCAGACTCGGGCCCGGGAGAGGGGAAAAACTGTTTTTT.

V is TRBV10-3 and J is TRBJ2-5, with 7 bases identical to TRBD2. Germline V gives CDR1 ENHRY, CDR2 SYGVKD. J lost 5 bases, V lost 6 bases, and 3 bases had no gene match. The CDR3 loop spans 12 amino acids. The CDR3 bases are TGTGCCATCAGCGGGACTAAGGAGACCCAGTACTTC. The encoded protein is CAISGTKETQYF.

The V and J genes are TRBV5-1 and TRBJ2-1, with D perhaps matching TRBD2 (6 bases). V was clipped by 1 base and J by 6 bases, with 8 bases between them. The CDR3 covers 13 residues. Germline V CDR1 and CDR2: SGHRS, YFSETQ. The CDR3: CASSLTGVNEQFF. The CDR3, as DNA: TGCGCCAGCAGCTTGACGGGGGTCAATGAGCAGTTCTTC.